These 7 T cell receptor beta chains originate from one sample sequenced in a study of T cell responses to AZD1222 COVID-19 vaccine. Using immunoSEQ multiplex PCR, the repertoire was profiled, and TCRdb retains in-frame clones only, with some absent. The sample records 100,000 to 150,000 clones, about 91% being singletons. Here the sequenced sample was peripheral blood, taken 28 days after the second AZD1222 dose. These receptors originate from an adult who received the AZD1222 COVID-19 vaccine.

The CDR3 here is CASSYSGNMNTEAFF. The DNA of the CDR3 is TGTGCCAGCAGTTACTCTGGAAACATGAACACTGAAGCTTTCTTT. V is TRBV6-6 and J is TRBJ1-1; D is unresolved. In germline, CDR1 is MNHNY, CDR2 SVGAGI (reference sequence). The CDR3 extends over 15 amino acids. The ends were cut back, 0 bases at V and 0 bases at J, with 8 bases in the middle.

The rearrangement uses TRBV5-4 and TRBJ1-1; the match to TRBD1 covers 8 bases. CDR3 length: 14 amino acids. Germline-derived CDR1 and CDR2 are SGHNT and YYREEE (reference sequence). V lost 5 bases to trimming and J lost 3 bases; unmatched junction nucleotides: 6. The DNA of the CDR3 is TGTGCCAGCAGTTACCAGGGGGCGGACACTGAAGCTTTCTTT. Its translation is CASSYQGADTEAFF.

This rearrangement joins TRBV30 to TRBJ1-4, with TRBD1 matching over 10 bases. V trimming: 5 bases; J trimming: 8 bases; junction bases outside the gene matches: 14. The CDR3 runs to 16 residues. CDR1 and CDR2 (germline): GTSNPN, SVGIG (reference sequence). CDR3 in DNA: TGTGCCTGGTCCTCCGGACAGGGGGTTTGGGTCGAAAAACTGTTTTTT. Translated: CAWSSGQGVWVEKLFF.

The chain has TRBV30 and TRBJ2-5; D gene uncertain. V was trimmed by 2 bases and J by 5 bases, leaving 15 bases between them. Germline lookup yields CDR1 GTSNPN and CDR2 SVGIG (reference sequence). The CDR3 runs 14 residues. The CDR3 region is CAWSLTPLRETQYF. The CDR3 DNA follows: TGTGCCTGGAGTTTGACTCCGCTGCGGGAGACCCAGTACTTC.

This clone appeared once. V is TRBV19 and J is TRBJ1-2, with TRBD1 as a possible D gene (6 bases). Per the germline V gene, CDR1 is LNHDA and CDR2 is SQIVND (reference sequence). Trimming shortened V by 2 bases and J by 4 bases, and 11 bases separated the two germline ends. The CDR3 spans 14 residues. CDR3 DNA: TGTGCCAGTAGTATAATCAGGGGAGGCTATGGCTACACCTTC. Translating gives CASSIIRGGYGYTF.

CDR3 loop: CAWRQGINSPLHF. The CDR3 DNA reads as TGTGCCTGGAGACAGGGAATTAATTCACCCCTCCACTTT. The chain couples TRBV30 to TRBJ1-6; D may be TRBD1 (6 bases). The CDR3 runs 13 residues. V gave up 3 bases and J gave up 6 bases, with 9 bases separating them. Germline V gives CDR1 GTSNPN, CDR2 SVGIG (reference sequence).

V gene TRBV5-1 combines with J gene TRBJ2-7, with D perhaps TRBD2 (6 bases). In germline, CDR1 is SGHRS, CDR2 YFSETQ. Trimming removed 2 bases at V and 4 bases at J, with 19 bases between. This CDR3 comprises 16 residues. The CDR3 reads CASSFSDRETPYEQYV. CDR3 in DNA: TGCGCCAGCAGCTTCTCTGACCGGGAGACGCCATACGAGCAGTACGTC.